This TCR beta chain was sequenced in a study of vaccination effects on CD4 cells after COVID-19 (dated 2022 in TCRdb). In the study overall: Two doses of either the BNT162b2 or the mRNA-1273 mRNA SARS-CoV-2 vaccine were administered to participants. Pre-vaccine samples from a couple of convalescent patients were drawn 16 days and one week before the first dose, 142 and 148 days after COVID-19 diagnosis. In both COVID-19 convalescent patients and infection-naive vaccine recipients, the study compared SARS-CoV-2 spike-specific CD4+ TCR repertoires from before mRNA vaccination with those from after it. The full study included 9 to 10 COVID-19 convalescent patients and a few SARS-CoV-2-naive healthy vaccine recipients. Cultures from other donors in the study were sequenced with the Oncomine TCR Beta short-read assay on an Illumina iSeq 100. Overall study outcomes, separate from this receptor: Marked clonal contraction was observed in both infection-induced and vaccine-induced clones at late post-vaccination timepoints, consistent with waning T cell responses. In convalescent patients, the post-vaccine spike-reactive repertoire consisted mainly of new vaccine-induced clones, largely distinct from infection-induced clones. The study was limited by a small number of convalescent patients and lacked early post-infection timepoints.

The library was generated by the immunoSEQ multiplex PCR assay. DNA from the cultured and isolated CD4+ T cells underwent TCR beta CDR3 sequencing. In the source study's methods: The analysis removed non-productive TCR sequences, trimmed reads to the CDR3 region, and retained only CDR3s that were 7 or more amino acids long. Antigen-specific clonotypes were identified using the MANAFEST web app by comparison of expansion in peptide wells against reference cultures. To be called positive, a clone needed expansion at FDR<0.05 compared with the reference and with all other wells, an odds ratio greater than 5, and a frequency greater than 0.1% in two replicate wells. Cross-reactive clonotypes were defined as significantly expanded in SARS-CoV-2 spike wells and in at least one common cold coronavirus spike condition. CDR3 similarity was assessed by Levenshtein distance with the stringdist R package, and unrooted trees were built with ape in R 3.6.1. Here the immuneACCESS table is served through TCRdb, limited to in-frame sequences with V and J called. Missing clones are a known gap in these copies; in checked studies unresolved V genes cover under half, and the rest lacks a known reason. V, J and clone size reflect that table, while D and trimming were determined from the DNA. Here the sample has about 22,000 clones; roughly four fifths occur a single time. Roughly 15% of the sample is in the top ten clones.

In the ViraFEST assay, PBMC were stimulated with viral peptide pools, and TCR sequencing was then used to find antigen-specific CD4+ T cell clonotypes based on their expansion. After less than 13 days of culture, CD4+ T cells were isolated with the EasySep CD4+ T cell isolation kit. PCR-confirmed SARS-CoV-2 infection had occurred in convalescent patients between March and December 2020, before the Alpha, Beta and Delta variants emerged in the United States. Each well held fewer than 2.5 million PBMC cultured in IMDM containing approximately 5% human AB serum, 10 IU/ml IL-2 and gentamicin, along with roughly 10 ug/ml peptides. Half of the culture medium was replaced with fresh IL-2-containing medium on days 3 and 7. Each peptide stimulation condition was cultured in triplicate wells unless otherwise noted. Using Ficoll-Paque Plus gradient centrifugation, PBMC were separated from whole blood and then either used fresh or cryopreserved at -140C. Overlapping peptide pools spanned the spike proteins of SARS-CoV-2 and the common cold coronaviruses HCoV-NL63, HCoV-OC43 and HCoV-229E. The QIAamp micro DNA kit was used to extract genomic DNA from the cultured CD4+ T cells.

In the case of this clone: No cognate antigen has been identified for it. No qualities accompany the bases; no much larger clone lies one base away.

The CDR3 goes from the cysteine to the phenylalanine over 14 residues. Only the CDR3 region is kept as DNA, spanning 42 bases read in frame from base 1. The germline ends are 10 bases apart after V is trimmed by 1 base and J by 5 bases. CDR1 and CDR2, looked up from the germline V gene, are SGHRS and YFSETQ. The V gene is TRBV5-1 and the J gene is TRBJ2-1, with no confident D gene call. This sequence was found in a human donor who had a prior SARS-CoV-2 infection. The sample consisted of CD4+ T cells from PBMCs cultured with SARS-CoV-2 spike peptides, taken before COVID-19 vaccination. This specimen's cell subset or site label, per the study, means: SARS-CoV-2 spike overlapping peptide pool stimulation. The nucleotide sequence reads as follows: TGCGCCAGCAGCTTGCTTCATCTGAACAATGAGCAGTTCTTC. Translation gives CASSLLHLNNEQFF.